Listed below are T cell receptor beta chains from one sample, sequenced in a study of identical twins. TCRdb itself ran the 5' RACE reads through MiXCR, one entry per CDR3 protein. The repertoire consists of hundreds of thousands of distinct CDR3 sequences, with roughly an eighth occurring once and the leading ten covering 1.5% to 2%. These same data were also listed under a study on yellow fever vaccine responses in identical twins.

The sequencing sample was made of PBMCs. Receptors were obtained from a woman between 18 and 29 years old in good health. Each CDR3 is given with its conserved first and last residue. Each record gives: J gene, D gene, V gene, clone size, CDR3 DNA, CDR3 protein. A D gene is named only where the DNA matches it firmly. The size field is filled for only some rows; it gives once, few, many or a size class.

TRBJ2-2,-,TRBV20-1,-,TGCAGTGCCCAGGGACACGGGGAGCTGTTTTTT,CSAQGHGELFF
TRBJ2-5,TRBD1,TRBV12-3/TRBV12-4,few,TGTGCCAGCAACCCCGCCGGGACAGGGGAAGAGACCCAGTACTTC,CASNPAGTGEETQYF
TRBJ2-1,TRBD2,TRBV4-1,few,TGCGCCAGCAGCCAAGGGTCCGGTGTTAGCGGGGGTTATGAGCAGTTCTTC,CASSQGSGVSGGYEQFF
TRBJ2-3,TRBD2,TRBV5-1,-,TGCGCCAGCCGGGAGTCCGGGACTAGGGTAGATACGCAGTATTTT,CASRESGTRVDTQYF
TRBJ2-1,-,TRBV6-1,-,TGTGCCAGCAGTGCAGGGGTAGTATCCTACAATGAGCAGTTCTTC,CASSAGVVSYNEQFF
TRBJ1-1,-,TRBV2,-,TGTGCCAGCAGTGATAATTGGGGTGTGGGGACTGAAGCTTTCTTT,CASSDNWGVGTEAFF
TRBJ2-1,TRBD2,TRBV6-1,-,TGTGCCAGCAGCCTGGGACTAGAAGCCTACAATGAGCAGTTCTTC,CASSLGLEAYNEQFF
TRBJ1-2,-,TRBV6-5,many,TGTGCCAGCAGTTACAGGGGGGGCTACACCTTC,CASSYRGGYTF
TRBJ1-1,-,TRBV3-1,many,TGTGCCAGCAGCCAAGATCTTACCACCCCGAAGGCTTTCTTT,CASSQDLTTPKAFF
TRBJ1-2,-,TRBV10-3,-,TGTGCCATCAGTGAAGACAGAGATTCTAACTATGGCTACACCTTC,CAISEDRDSNYGYTF
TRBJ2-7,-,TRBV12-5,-,TGTGCCTCCCTAGGGGGGGTCTCCTACGAGCAGTACTTC,CASLGGVSYEQYF
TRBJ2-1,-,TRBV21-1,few,TGTGCCAGCAGCAAATGTGATAGCGGGACCTACAATGAGCAGTTCTTC,CASSKCDSGTYNEQFF
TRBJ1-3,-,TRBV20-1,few,TGCAGTGCTAGAGCGGCGTCTGGAAACACCATATATTTT,CSARAASGNTIYF
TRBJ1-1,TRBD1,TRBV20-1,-,TGCAGTGCTCCGCGAACAGGGGGCACTGAAGCTTTCTTT,CSAPRTGGTEAFF
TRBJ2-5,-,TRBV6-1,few,TGTGCCAGCGGGGATGACAGGCTCACTCAAGAGACCCAGTACTTC,CASGDDRLTQETQYF
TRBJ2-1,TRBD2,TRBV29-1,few,TGCAGCGTTGATTCGGGACTAGCGGGGGAATACAATGAGCAGTTCTTC,CSVDSGLAGEYNEQFF
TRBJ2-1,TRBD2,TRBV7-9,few,TGTGCCAGCAGCTTAGACGGGAGGGACCACTTC,CASSLDGRDHF
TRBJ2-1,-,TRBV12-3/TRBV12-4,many,TGTGCCAGCAGACTCCGGGACCCCCCAGAGTACAATGAGCAGTTCTTC,CASRLRDPPEYNEQFF
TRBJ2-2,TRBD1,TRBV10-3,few,TGTGCCATCAGTACGGGACAGAAAAACACCGGGGAGCTGTTTTTT,CAISTGQKNTGELFF
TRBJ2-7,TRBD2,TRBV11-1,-,TGTGCCAGCAGCTTAGCCCCCAGACTAGCGGGAGTTTCCTACGAGCAGTACTTC,CASSLAPRLAGVSYEQYF
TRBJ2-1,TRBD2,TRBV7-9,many,TGTGCCAGCAGCTTGTTGCGGGAGAGCTCCTACAATGAGCAGTTCTTC,CASSLLRESSYNEQFF
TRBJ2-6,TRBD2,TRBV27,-,TGTGCCAGCAGTTTTGCAGGGAGGGCCTCTGGGGCCAACGTCCTGACTTTC,CASSFAGRASGANVLTF
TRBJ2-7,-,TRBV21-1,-,TGTGCCAGCAGCAAACGGGTAGCGGGAGATAAATACGAGCAGTACTTC,CASSKRVAGDKYEQYF
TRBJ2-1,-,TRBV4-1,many,TGCGCCAGCAGCCAAGCAGCGTTTGGACCTAACAATGAGCAGTTCTTC,CASSQAAFGPNNEQFF
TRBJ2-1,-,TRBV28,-,TGTGCCAGCAGGGGGTCTGTGAATTCCAAAAGCTCCTACAATGAGCAGTTCTTC,CASRGSVNSKSSYNEQFF
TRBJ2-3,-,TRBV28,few,TGTGCCAGCGGCCCCGGGACGTATAGCACAGATACGCAGTATTTT,CASGPGTYSTDTQYF
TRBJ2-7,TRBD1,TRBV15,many,TGTGCCACCAGCGGAACCGGGACAGGGAGGTACGAGCAGTACTTC,CATSGTGTGRYEQYF
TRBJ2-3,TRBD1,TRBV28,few,TGTGCCAGCAGTTGGACAGGGCTAAGCACAGATACGCAGTATTTT,CASSWTGLSTDTQYF
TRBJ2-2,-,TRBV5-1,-,TGCGCCAGCAGCTTGAACAGAATAACCGGGGAGCTGTTTTTT,CASSLNRITGELFF